The T cell receptor beta chain under discussion was sequenced for a study of beta chain features in type 1 diabetes. As for the study in general: The patients were much like the healthy donors in age, gender and cell yields.

CDR3 length: 16 amino acids. Germline CDR1 reads SGHRS; CDR2 reads YFSETQ. V trimming: 1 base; J trimming: 7 bases; junction bases outside the gene matches: 11. This clone has just a few counts. Its specificity is not known. Findings and caveats of the study: Moderately but significantly shorter TCRB CDR3s were found in Type 1 diabetes patients in all four CD4+ subsets.

Sequenced material consisted of expressed TCRB transcripts (all of the isolated RNA was reverse transcribed). Sequencing used immunoSEQ multiplex PCR; TCRdb keeps in-frame clones, though not all of them. Among 350,000 or so clones listed, around a fifth were seen once. CD4+ cells of the naive, central memory, regulatory and stem cell-like memory types were sorted via CD45RO/CCR7/CD25/CD127/CD95/CD27. The chain couples TRBV5-1 to TRBJ2-7; 10 bases map to TRBD2. This receptor was taken from a woman between 18 and 29 years old in good health. Sequencing input: naive CD4+ T cells from blood. The CDR3 nucleotides are TGCGCCAGCAGCTTGACGCTAGCGGGAGAACGAGGGGAGCAGTACTTC. Translation: CASSLTLAGERGEQYF. Full variable domain (missing parts from reference TRBV5-1 and TRBJ2-7): KAGVTQTPRYLIKTRGQQVTLSCSPISGHRSVSWYQQTPGQGLQFLFEYFSETQRNKGNFPGRFSGRQFSNSRSEMNVSTLELGDSALYLCASSLTLAGERGEQYFGPGTRLTVT.